This TCR beta chain derives from a study of OX40 agonist ivuxolimab in advanced cancers. General observations from the study: Relative to CD4+ cells, CD8+ T cells on average had more expanded clones.

Of note for this clone: Its antigen is unknown.

Autoimmune disease history or systemic immunosuppression meant exclusion. The study sampled blood at baseline, cycle 4 day 1, and cycle 7 day 1. The CDR3 has 14 amino acids. The germline gives CDR1 MNHEY, CDR2 SVGAGI. V lost 8 bases to trimming and J lost 7 bases; unmatched junction nucleotides: 6. Sequenced by immunoSEQ multiplex PCR; TCRdb stores in-frame clones only, minus some. Among around 20,000 clones listed, approximately 83% were seen once. This TCR came from an adult with an advanced solid tumor such as melanoma, head and neck, liver or kidney cancer. The V call is TRBV6-5, the J call TRBJ2-1, with 12 bases lining up with TRBD2. Sequenced here: CD4+ or CD8+ T cells sorted from blood, sampled in a trial of the OX40 agonist ivuxolimab. DNA for the CDR3: TGTGCCAGCCATACTAGCGGGGGGCATAATGAGCAGTTCTTC. Translated: CASHTSGGHNEQFF.